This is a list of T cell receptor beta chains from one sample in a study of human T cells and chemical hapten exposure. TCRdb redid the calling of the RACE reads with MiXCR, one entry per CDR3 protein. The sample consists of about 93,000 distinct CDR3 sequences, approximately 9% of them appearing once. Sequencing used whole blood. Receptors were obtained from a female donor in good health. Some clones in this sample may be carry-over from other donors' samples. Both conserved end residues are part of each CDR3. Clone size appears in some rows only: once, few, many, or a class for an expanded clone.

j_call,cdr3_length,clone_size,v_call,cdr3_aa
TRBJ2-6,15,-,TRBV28,CASSLVNSGANVLTF
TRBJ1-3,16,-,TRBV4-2,CASSLTLAVSGNTIYF
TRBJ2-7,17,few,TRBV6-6,CASSYLRTPRAVGEQYF
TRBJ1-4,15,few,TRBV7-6,CASSPDRGGGEKLFF
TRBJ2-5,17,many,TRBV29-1,CSVEGVGLAGVQETQYF
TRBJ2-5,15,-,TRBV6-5,CATVPNAGGPETQYF
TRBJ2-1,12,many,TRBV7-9,CASSSTLNEQFF
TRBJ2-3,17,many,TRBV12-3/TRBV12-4,CASSSGTSGRGTDTQYF
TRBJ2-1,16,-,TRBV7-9,CASSLEGRRAYNEQFF
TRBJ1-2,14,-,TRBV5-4,CASSHMDPGYGYTF
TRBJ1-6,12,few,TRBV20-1,CSARDINSPLHF
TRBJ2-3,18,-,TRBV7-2,CASSSSYGAGLSTDTQYF
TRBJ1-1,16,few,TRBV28,CASSRLKRALNTEAFF
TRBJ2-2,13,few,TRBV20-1,CSASSENTGELFF
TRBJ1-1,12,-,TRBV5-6,CASSFPVGEAFF
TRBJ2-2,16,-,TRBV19,CASSIGPSGVTGELFF
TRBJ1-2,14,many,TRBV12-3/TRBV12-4,CASTLGGGGGGYTF